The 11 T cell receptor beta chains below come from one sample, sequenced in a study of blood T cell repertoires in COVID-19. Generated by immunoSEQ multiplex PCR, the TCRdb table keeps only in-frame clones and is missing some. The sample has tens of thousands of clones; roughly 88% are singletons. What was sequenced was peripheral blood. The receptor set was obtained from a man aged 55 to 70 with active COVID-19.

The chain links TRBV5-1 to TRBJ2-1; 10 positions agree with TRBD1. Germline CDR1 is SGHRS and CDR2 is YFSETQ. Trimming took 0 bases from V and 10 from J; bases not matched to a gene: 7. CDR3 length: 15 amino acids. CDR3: CASSLALGQGVEQFF. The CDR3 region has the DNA TGCGCCAGCAGCTTGGCCTTAGGACAGGGGGTAGAGCAGTTCTTC. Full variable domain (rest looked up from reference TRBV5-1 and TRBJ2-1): KAGVTQTPRYLIKTRGQQVTLSCSPISGHRSVSWYQQTPGQGLQFLFEYFSETQRNKGNFPGRFSGRQFSNSRSEMNVSTLELGDSALYLCASSLALGQGVEQFFGPGTRLTVL.

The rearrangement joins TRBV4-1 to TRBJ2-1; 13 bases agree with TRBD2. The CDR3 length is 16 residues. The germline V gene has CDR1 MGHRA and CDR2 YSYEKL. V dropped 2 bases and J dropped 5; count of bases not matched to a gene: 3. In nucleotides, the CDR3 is TGCGCCAGCAGCCAATTGGGACTAGCGGGAAACAATGAGCAGTTCTTC. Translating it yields CASSQLGLAGNNEQFF.

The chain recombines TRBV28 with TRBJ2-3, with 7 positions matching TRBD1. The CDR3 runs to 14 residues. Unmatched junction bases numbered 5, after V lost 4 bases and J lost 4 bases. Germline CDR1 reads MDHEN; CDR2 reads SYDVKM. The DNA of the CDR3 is TGTGCCAGCAGTTCCACAGGGGCGGCAGATACGCAGTATTTT. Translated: CASSSTGAADTQYF.

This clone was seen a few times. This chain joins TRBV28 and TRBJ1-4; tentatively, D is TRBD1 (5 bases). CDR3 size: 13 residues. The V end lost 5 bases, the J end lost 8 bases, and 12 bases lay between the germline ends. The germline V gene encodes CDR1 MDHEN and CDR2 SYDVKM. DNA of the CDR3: TGTGCCAGCAGTCTCCAGGGTAGGGAAAAACTGTTTTTT. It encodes CASSLQGREKLFF.

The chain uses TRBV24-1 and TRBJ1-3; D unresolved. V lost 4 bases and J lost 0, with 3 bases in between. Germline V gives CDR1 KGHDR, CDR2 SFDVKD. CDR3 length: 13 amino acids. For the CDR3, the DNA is TGTGCCACCAGTGAGAGCTCTGGAAACACCATATATTTT. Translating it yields CATSESSGNTIYF.

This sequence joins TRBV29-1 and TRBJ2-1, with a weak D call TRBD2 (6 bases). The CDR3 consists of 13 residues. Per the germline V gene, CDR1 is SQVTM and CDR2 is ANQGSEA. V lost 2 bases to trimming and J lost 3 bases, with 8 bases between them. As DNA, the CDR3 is TGCAGCGTTGAACCGGACTACTACAATGAGCAGTTCTTC. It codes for CSVEPDYYNEQFF.

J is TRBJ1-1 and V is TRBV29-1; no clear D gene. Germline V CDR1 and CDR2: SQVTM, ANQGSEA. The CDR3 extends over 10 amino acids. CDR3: CSGRNTEAFF. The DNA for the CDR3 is TGCTCGGGGAGGAACACTGAAGCTTTCTTT.

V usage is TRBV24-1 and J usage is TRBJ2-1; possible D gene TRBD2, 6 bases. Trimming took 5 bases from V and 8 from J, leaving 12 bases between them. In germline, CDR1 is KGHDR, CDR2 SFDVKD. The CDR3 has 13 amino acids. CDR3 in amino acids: CATSGGTGDEQFF. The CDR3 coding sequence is TGTGCCACCAGTGGGGGTACGGGGGATGAGCAGTTCTTC.

Here the CDR3 DNA reads TGTGCCAGCAGTAGGGGACATCAGGTCTATGGCTACACCTTC. Translating gives CASSRGHQVYGYTF. This chain uses TRBV6-2 or TRBV6-3 with TRBJ1-2; the D gene is possibly TRBD1 (6 bases). CDR3 length: 14 residues. Germline V lookup: CDR1 MNHEY, CDR2 SVGEGT. Trimming left V 5 bases short and J 4 bases short, with 14 bases between.

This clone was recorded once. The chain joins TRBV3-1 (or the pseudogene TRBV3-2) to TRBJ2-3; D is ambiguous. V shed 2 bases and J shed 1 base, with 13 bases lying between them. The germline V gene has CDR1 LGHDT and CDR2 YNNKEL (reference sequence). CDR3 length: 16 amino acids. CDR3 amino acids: CASSQLAVLGTDTQYF. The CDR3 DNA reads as TGTGCCAGCAGCCAATTAGCTGTTCTCGGCACAGATACGCAGTATTTT.

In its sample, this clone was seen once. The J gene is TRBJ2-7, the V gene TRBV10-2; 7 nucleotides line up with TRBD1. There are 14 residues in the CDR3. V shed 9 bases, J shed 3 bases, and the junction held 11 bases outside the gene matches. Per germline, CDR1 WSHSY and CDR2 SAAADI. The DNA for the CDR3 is TGCGCCAGTTCCCGGGACAGAGTCCTCTACGAGCAGTACTTC. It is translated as CASSRDRVLYEQYF.